Listed here are 22 T cell receptor beta chains from one sample, sequenced in a study of OX40 agonist ivuxolimab in advanced cancers. TCRdb's table, derived via immunoSEQ multiplex PCR, lists solely in-frame clones and lacks some. This sample yields tens of thousands of clones, of which around 90% are seen a single time; roughly 0.69% belongs to the top ten. The starting material was CD4+ or CD8+ T cells sorted from blood, obtained in a trial of the OX40 agonist ivuxolimab. These receptors were collected from an adult with an advanced solid tumor such as melanoma, head and neck, liver or kidney cancer.

V is TRBV30 and J is TRBJ1-6; D gene ambiguous. The CDR3 loop spans 17 amino acids. Trimming took off 0 bases at V and 8 bases at J, with 20 bases between the two ends. Looked up from germline, CDR1 is GTSNPN and CDR2 is SVGIG (reference sequence). CDR3: CAWSVGMSSPSYSPLHF. CDR3 sequence (DNA): TGTGCCTGGAGTGTAGGCATGTCATCTCCATCTTATTCACCCCTCCACTTT.

CDR3 nucleotide sequence: TGTGCTAGTGGTGTCGGGACAGGGGGCCGGTACGAGCAGTACTTC. Translated: CASGVGTGGRYEQYF. The chain uses TRBV12-5 and TRBJ2-7; 12 bases are a match to TRBD1. In germline, CDR1 is LGHNT, CDR2 FRNRAP. This CDR3 region has 15 residues. J lost 4 bases, V lost 5 bases, and 6 bases had no gene match.

The chain couples TRBV29-1 to TRBJ2-5; the D is unclear. Germline CDR1 reads SQVTM; CDR2 reads ANQGSEA. The V end was cut by 8 bases, the J end by 3 bases, with 16 bases between. The CDR3 runs to 13 residues. CDR3 protein: CSIKTSLEETQYF. In DNA form, the CDR3 reads TGCAGCATTAAGACTTCGTTAGAAGAGACCCAGTACTTC. Full variable domain (rest looked up from reference TRBV29-1 and TRBJ2-5): SAVISQKPSRDICQRGTSLTIQCQVDSQVTMMFWYRQQPGQSLTLIATANQGSEATYESGFVIDKFPISRPNLTFSTLTVSNMSPEDSSIYLCSIKTSLEETQYFGPGTRLLVL.

The chain combines TRBV5-6 with TRBJ1-4; possibly TRBD1 for D (5 bases). The CDR3 consists of 15 residues. In germline, CDR1 is SGHDT, CDR2 YYEEEE. V was cut by 1 base and J by 7 bases, with 14 bases left in between. DNA of the CDR3: TGTGCCAGCAGCTTGTATCAGGGTCAAGGTGAAAAACTGTTTTTT. It translates to CASSLYQGQGEKLFF.

This clone has a single count. CDR3 sequence reads: CAWRQGWNTEAFF. The CDR3 nucleotides are TGTGCCTGGCGACAGGGCTGGAACACTGAAGCTTTCTTT. This chain connects TRBV30 to TRBJ1-1; TRBD1 aligns across 7 bases. The germline V gene encodes CDR1 GTSNPN and CDR2 SVGIG (reference sequence). This CDR3 comprises 13 residues. V lost 5 bases to trimming and J lost 1 base; unmatched junction nucleotides: 4.

This chain joins TRBV27 and TRBJ2-2, with D possibly TRBD1 on 5 matching bases. The CDR3 is made up of 18 amino acids. Trimming left V 0 bases short and J 2 bases short, with 16 bases between. Germline lookup yields CDR1 MNHEY and CDR2 SMNVEV (reference sequence). The CDR3 is CASSLSGRVGLNTGELFF. CDR3 bases: TGTGCCAGCAGTTTATCGGGCCGCGTGGGGCTAAACACCGGGGAGCTGTTTTTT.

V usage is TRBV6-5 and J usage is TRBJ2-7; D is uncertain. V was trimmed by 5 bases and J by 3 bases, leaving 17 bases between them. This CDR3 contains 15 residues. The germline gives CDR1 MNHEY, CDR2 SVGAGI. CDR3 bases: TGTGCCAGCAGTATCCCGTCTGATGACGACTACGAGCAGTACTTC. Residues: CASSIPSDDDYEQYF.

The J gene is TRBJ2-4, the V gene TRBV2, with D perhaps being TRBD1 or TRBD2 (6 bases each). The germline V and J ends were trimmed by 1 base and 1 base, with 11 bases remaining between them. The CDR3 contains 16 residues. Germline-derived CDR1 and CDR2 are SNHLY and FYNNEI. In DNA form, the CDR3 reads TGTGCCAGCAGTGAAGATGGGGGGCGGGCCAAAAACATTCAGTACTTC. It yields the protein CASSEDGGRAKNIQYF.

The chain links TRBV10-3 to TRBJ2-7; TRBD1 matches at 7 bases. V gave up 6 bases and J gave up 5 bases; unmatched junction bases: 4. The CDR3 contains 12 residues. In germline, CDR1 is ENHRY, CDR2 SYGVKD. Here the CDR3 reads CAISQTGNEQYF. The CDR3 bases are TGTGCCATCAGCCAGACAGGGAACGAGCAGTACTTC.

This clone was recorded only once. The chain combines TRBV20-1 with TRBJ1-2; the D is unclear. Germline V gene sequence: CDR1 DFQATT, CDR2 SNEGSKA (reference sequence). The CDR3 spans 11 residues. Trimming left V 1 base short and J 8 bases short, with 8 bases between. CDR3: CSARGPSGYTF. The DNA for the CDR3 is TGCAGTGCTAGAGGTCCCAGCGGCTACACCTTC.

The V gene is TRBV11-2, the J gene TRBJ2-7; 9 bases line up with TRBD1. Losses at the gene ends were 5 bases for V and 2 bases for J; bases not matched to a gene: 7. CDR1 and CDR2 (germline): SGHAT, FQNNGV. The CDR3 totals 15 residues. The CDR3 spells CASSPDRDRAYEQYF. The CDR3 DNA reads TGTGCCAGCAGCCCCGACCGGGACAGGGCCTACGAGCAGTACTTC.

The chain recombines TRBV5-5 with TRBJ2-1; D may be TRBD1 or TRBD2 (6 bases each). V dropped 1 base and J dropped 7 bases, with 15 bases sitting between them. CDR3 length: 15 amino acids. Germline lookup yields CDR1 SGHKS and CDR2 YYEKEE (reference sequence). The CDR3 coding sequence is TGTGCCAGCAGCTTGAGTAGGGGGGCACGGAATGAGCAGTTCTTC. Translated, it gives CASSLSRGARNEQFF. Using reference TRBV5-5 and TRBJ2-1 for the parts outside the CDR3, the full variable domain is DAGVTQSPTHLIKTRGQQVTLRCSPISGHKSVSWYQQVLGQGPQFIFQYYEKEERGRGNFPDRFSARQFPNYSSELNVNALLLGDSALYLCASSLSRGARNEQFFGPGTRLTVL.

The chain links TRBV5-1 to TRBJ2-7, with D possibly matching TRBD1 (6 bases). The germline V gene encodes CDR1 SGHRS and CDR2 YFSETQ. The CDR3 consists of 14 residues. V dropped 5 bases and J dropped 0 bases, with 12 bases sitting between them. The CDR3 DNA reads TGCGCCAGCAGTTACGGACAGAGCTCCTACGAGCAGTACTTC. Protein: CASSYGQSSYEQYF.

J is TRBJ2-3 and V is TRBV29-1; D unresolved. This CDR3 is built from 15 residues. The V end lost 6 bases, the J end lost 0 bases, and 16 bases lay between the germline ends. Germline values: CDR1 SQVTM, CDR2 ANQGSEA. The CDR3 sequence: CSVSDRTPSTDTQYF. CDR3 DNA: TGCAGCGTCTCCGACCGGACCCCTAGCACAGATACGCAGTATTTT.

The chain has TRBV9 and TRBJ1-6; D unclear. In germline, CDR1 is SGDLS, CDR2 YYNGEE. This CDR3 region has 14 residues. The ends were cut back, 1 base at V and 6 bases at J, with 8 bases in the middle. CDR3 residues: CASSVQWGNSPLHF. The CDR3 nucleotides read TGTGCCAGCAGCGTACAATGGGGTAATTCACCCCTCCACTTT.

This chain joins TRBV30 and TRBJ1-3, with no clear D. The V end was cut by 3 bases, the J end by 5 bases, with 14 bases between. This CDR3 contains 14 residues. CDR1 is GTSNPN and CDR2 is SVGIG in the germline V gene (reference sequence). The CDR3 coding sequence is TGTGCCTGGAGACTAACCGGTACTCGAAACACCATATATTTT. The encoded protein is CAWRLTGTRNTIYF. Full variable domain (missing parts from reference TRBV30 and TRBJ1-3): SQTIHQWPATLVQPVGSPLSLECTVEGTSNPNLYWYRQAAGRGLQLLFYSVGIGQISSEVPQNLSASRPQDRQFILSSKKLLLSDSGFYLCAWRLTGTRNTIYFGEGSWLTVV.

The rearrangement links TRBV10-1 to TRBJ1-2; D remains unclear. V lost 0 bases and J lost 6, with 8 bases in between. Germline CDR1 reads WNHNN; CDR2 reads SYGVQD (reference sequence). This CDR3 has 13 residues. The CDR3 DNA sequence: TGCGCCAGCAGTGAGTCCTTTCAGCATGGCTACACCTTC. Translated: CASSESFQHGYTF.

The rearrangement joins TRBV7-2 to TRBJ1-6, with 9 nucleotides matching TRBD1. This CDR3 has 14 amino acids. V shed 2 bases, J shed 9 bases, and the junction held 2 bases outside the gene matches. The germline gives CDR1 SGHTA, CDR2 FQGNSA. The CDR3 spells CASSLRTGASPLHF. CDR3 nucleotides: TGTGCCAGCAGCTTACGGACAGGGGCTTCACCCCTCCACTTT.

The sample holds a few counts of this clone. The CDR3 DNA reads TGTGCCTGGGGGGCGGGACCCTACGAGCAGTACTTC. This sequence encodes CAWGAGPYEQYF. This chain joins TRBV30 and TRBJ2-7; D may be TRBD2 (6 bases). Germline V lookup: CDR1 GTSNPN, CDR2 SVGIG (reference sequence). V gave up 5 bases and J gave up 2 bases, with 10 bases separating them. The CDR3 has 12 amino acids.

The chain links TRBV4-3 to TRBJ1-6; possible D gene TRBD1, 5 bases. The length of the CDR3 is 15 residues. CDR1 is LGHNA and CDR2 is YSLEER in the germline V gene. Trimming took 0 bases from V and 6 from J, leaving 9 bases between them. CDR3 protein: CASSQEGPTNSPLHF. In DNA form, the CDR3 reads TGCGCCAGCAGCCAAGAGGGGCCTACTAATTCACCCCTCCACTTT.

J is TRBJ1-6 and V is TRBV5-4, with TRBD1 matching over 8 bases. CDR3 length: 19 amino acids. The V gene's germline CDR1 is SGHNT and CDR2 YYREEE (reference sequence). V gave up 0 bases and J gave up 0 bases; unmatched junction bases: 8. CDR3 protein: CASSLEPPQGASYNSPLHF. The CDR3 nucleotides read TGTGCCAGCAGCTTGGAGCCTCCCCAGGGGGCCTCCTATAATTCACCCCTCCACTTT.

The chain recombines TRBV18 with TRBJ2-5; 10 bases match TRBD1. Germline V CDR1 and CDR2: KGHSH, LQKENI. With V trimmed by 1 base and J by 5 bases, 7 bases remained unmatched. The CDR3 is 16 amino acids. The CDR3 region has the DNA TGTGCCAGCTCACCACGGGGACAGGGGATGTGGGAGACCCAGTACTTC. It specifies CASSPRGQGMWETQYF. The full variable domain, with the rest looked up from reference TRBV18 and TRBJ2-5, is NAGVMQNPRHLVRRRGQEARLRCSPMKGHSHVYWYRQLPEEGLKFMVYLQKENIIDESGMPKERFSAEFPKEGPSILRIQQVVRGDSAAYFCASSPRGQGMWETQYFGPGTRLLVL.